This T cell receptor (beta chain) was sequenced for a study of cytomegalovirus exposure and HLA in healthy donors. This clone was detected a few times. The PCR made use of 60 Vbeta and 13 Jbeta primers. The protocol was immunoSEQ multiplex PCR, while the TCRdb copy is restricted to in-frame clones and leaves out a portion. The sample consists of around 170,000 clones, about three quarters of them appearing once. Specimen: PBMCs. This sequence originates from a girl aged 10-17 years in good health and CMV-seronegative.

In DNA, the CDR3 is TGTGCCAGCAAGTCCTTGGCCCCTTGGAACACTGAAGCTTTCTTT. Translation: CASKSLAPWNTEAFF. V and J are TRBV6-5 and TRBJ1-1; D unresolved. CDR3 size: 15 residues. The germline gives CDR1 MNHEY, CDR2 SVGAGI. Between the trimmed V and J ends, which lost 7 bases and 1 base, there was a span of 16 bases.